A single sample gave rise to the 10 T cell receptor beta chains below, sequenced in a study of T cell clones after liver transplantation. Clones were sequenced by immunoSEQ multiplex PCR, and TCRdb holds only the in-frame ones, with some missing. Here the sample spans 65,000 to 85,000 clones, less than 90% being singletons. The material sequenced was CD4+ T cells from blood, taken around 48 months after liver transplant. All receptors come from a human patient who received a liver transplant. The graft donor may have contributed some T cells.

V and J are TRBV7-2 and TRBJ2-5; a weak D match, TRBD2 (6 bases). With 7 bases removed from V and 1 base from J, the gap between germline ends came to 10 bases. The germline CDR1 and CDR2 sequences are SGHTA and FQGNSA. The CDR3 totals 13 residues. The CDR3 DNA sequence: TGTGCCAGCACCGGGGGTATCCAAGAGACCCAGTACTTC. Translating gives CASTGGIQETQYF.

The rearrangement uses TRBV6-1 and TRBJ2-3; D possibly matches TRBD1 or TRBD2 (6 bases each). CDR1 and CDR2 from the germline V gene are MNHNS and SASEGT. The CDR3 covers 13 residues. Trimming removed 3 bases at V and 4 bases at J, with 8 bases between. CDR3: CASSEGGADTQYF. CDR3 bases: TGTGCCAGCAGTGAGGGGGGCGCAGATACGCAGTATTTT.

The V call is TRBV7-9, the J call TRBJ2-2; D is possibly TRBD1 (6 bases). Germline V gene sequence: CDR1 SEHNR, CDR2 FQNEAQ (reference sequence). There are 15 residues in the CDR3. Trimming left V 1 base short and J 0 bases short, with 6 bases between. The CDR3 spells CASSLGTANTGELFF. Written as DNA, the CDR3 is TGTGCCAGCAGCTTAGGGACAGCGAACACCGGGGAGCTGTTTTTT.

The chain links TRBV12-5 to TRBJ2-5; the match to TRBD1 covers 7 bases. Germline lookup yields CDR1 LGHNT and CDR2 FRNRAP. V trimming: 6 bases; J trimming: 4 bases; junction bases outside the gene matches: 11. The CDR3 spans 15 residues. Here the CDR3 reads CASGSTGELGETQYF. In nucleotides, the CDR3 is TGTGCTAGTGGGTCTACAGGGGAGCTAGGAGAGACCCAGTACTTC.

The chain is built from TRBV7-2 and TRBJ1-2; D is perhaps TRBD1 (6 bases). Per germline, CDR1 SGHTA and CDR2 FQGNSA. Trimming took 3 bases from V and 4 from J, leaving 9 bases between them. This CDR3 region has 13 residues. CDR3: CASSLGASYGYTF. In nucleotides, the CDR3 is TGTGCCAGCAGCTTGGGGGCCTCCTATGGCTACACCTTC.

The J gene is TRBJ2-3, the V gene TRBV5-1; D is unclear. Germline V gene sequence: CDR1 SGHRS, CDR2 YFSETQ. V was clipped by 0 bases and J by 4 bases, with 15 bases between them. This CDR3 is built from 16 residues. As DNA, the CDR3 is TGCGCCAGCAGCTTGGGTGGTTCCAGCGCCGCAGATACGCAGTATTTT. This translates into CASSLGGSSAADTQYF.

This chain links TRBV5-1 with TRBJ2-4; the D gene is possibly TRBD2 (6 bases). This CDR3 is built from 16 residues. Germline-derived CDR1 and CDR2 are SGHRS and YFSETQ. Trimming shortened V by 2 bases and J by 5 bases, and 17 bases separated the two germline ends. In nucleotides, the CDR3 is TGCGCCAGCAGCTTAAACCCTGGGACTCGAGAAAACATTCAGTACTTC. This sequence encodes CASSLNPGTRENIQYF.

The CDR3 nucleotides are TGTGCCAGCAGCTTGTACCGTGGGGGATACACTGAAGCTTTCTTT. Translating gives CASSLYRGGYTEAFF. This rearrangement joins TRBV5-6 to TRBJ1-1, with D possibly matching TRBD1 (5 bases). Trimming removed 1 base from V and 3 bases from J, with 13 bases in between. Germline-derived CDR1 and CDR2 are SGHDT and YYEEEE. The CDR3 is made up of 15 amino acids.

V usage is TRBV5-4 and J usage is TRBJ2-5, with a possible D match to TRBD1 (6 bases). CDR3 length: 14 residues. Germline V CDR1 and CDR2: SGHNT, YYREEE (reference sequence). V lost 7 bases and J 3 bases, leaving 16 bases between the germline ends. DNA for the CDR3: TGTGCCAGCCGCCGGGACACAATAAAAGAGACCCAGTACTTC. Amino acids: CASRRDTIKETQYF.

This clone was counted a single time. The CDR3 here is CASSSPTSGRNTGELFF. The CDR3 region has the DNA TGTGCCAGCAGCTCTCCAACTAGCGGGCGGAACACCGGGGAGCTGTTTTTT. The chain recombines TRBV5-4 with TRBJ2-2, with TRBD2 identical over 9 bases. The CDR3 contains 17 residues. Germline values: CDR1 SGHNT, CDR2 YYREEE (reference sequence). V was clipped by 3 bases and J by 1 base; unmatched bases: 7.